This paragraph reports one T cell receptor (beta chain). From germline, CDR1 is MNHEY and CDR2 SVGAGI. Trimming took 0 bases from V and 7 from J, leaving 12 bases between them. The CDR3 is made up of 15 amino acids. Per the authors' pipeline: From reference gene primer amplification, estimates of nucleated cell counts were derived. TCRdb's copy holds only in-frame clones and misses some; the assay was immunoSEQ multiplex PCR. That table furnishes V, J and clone size, whereas the DNA furnished D and trimming. This sample has approximately 160,000 clones, with 70% to 80% found just once. These data come from a study of blood T cell repertoires in COVID-19. Study-level background: Samples came from the United States, Italy and Spain, spanning acute and convalescent COVID-19. In each case, the material was cDNA or gDNA derived from T cells, B-cell-depleted T cells, or PBMCs.

This sequence originates from a man aged 55-75 years with acute or convalescent COVID-19. The rearrangement links TRBV6-5 to TRBJ2-2; D is perhaps TRBD1 (6 bases). The sequenced material came from peripheral blood. CDR3 sequence reads: CASSYSQGPIGELFF. The CDR3, as DNA: TGTGCCAGCAGTTACTCACAGGGTCCTATCGGGGAGCTGTTTTTT.